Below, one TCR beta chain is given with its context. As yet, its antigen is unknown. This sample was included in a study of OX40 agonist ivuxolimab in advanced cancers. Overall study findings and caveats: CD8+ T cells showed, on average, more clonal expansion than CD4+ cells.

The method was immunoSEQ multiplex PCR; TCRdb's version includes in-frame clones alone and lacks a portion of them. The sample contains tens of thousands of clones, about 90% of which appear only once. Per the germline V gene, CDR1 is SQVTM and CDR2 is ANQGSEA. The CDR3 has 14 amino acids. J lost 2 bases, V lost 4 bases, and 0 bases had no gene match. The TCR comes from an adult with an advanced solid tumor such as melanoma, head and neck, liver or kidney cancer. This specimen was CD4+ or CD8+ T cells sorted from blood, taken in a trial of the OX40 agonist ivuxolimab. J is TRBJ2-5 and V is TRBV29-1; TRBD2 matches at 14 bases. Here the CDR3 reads CSVGLAGGQETQYF. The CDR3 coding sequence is TGCAGCGTTGGACTAGCGGGGGGGCAAGAGACCCAGTACTTC.